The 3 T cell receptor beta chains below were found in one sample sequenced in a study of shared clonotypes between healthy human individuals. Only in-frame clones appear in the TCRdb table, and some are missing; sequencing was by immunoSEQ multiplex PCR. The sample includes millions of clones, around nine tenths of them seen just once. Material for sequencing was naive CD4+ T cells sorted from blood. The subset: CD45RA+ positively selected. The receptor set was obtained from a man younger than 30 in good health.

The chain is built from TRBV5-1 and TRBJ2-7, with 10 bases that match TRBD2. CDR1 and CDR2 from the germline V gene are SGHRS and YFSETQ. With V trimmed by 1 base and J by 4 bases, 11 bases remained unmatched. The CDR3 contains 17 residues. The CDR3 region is CASSLRGPGLAKYEQYF. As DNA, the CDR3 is TGCGCCAGCAGCTTGAGGGGGCCGGGACTAGCGAAATACGAGCAGTACTTC.

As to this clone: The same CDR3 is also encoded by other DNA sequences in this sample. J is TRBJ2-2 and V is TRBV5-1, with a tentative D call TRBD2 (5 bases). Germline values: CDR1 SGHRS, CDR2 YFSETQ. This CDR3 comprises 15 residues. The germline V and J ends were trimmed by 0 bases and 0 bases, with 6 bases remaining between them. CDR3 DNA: TGCGCCAGCAGCTTGGCCGGGACGAACACCGGGGAGCTGTTTTTT. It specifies CASSLAGTNTGELFF.

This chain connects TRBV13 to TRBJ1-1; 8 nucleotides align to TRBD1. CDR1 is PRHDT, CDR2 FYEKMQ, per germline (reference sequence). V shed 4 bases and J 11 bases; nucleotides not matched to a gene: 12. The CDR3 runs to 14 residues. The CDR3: CASSYQTGEVWAFF. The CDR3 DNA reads TGTGCCAGCAGCTACCAGACAGGGGAAGTTTGGGCTTTCTTT.